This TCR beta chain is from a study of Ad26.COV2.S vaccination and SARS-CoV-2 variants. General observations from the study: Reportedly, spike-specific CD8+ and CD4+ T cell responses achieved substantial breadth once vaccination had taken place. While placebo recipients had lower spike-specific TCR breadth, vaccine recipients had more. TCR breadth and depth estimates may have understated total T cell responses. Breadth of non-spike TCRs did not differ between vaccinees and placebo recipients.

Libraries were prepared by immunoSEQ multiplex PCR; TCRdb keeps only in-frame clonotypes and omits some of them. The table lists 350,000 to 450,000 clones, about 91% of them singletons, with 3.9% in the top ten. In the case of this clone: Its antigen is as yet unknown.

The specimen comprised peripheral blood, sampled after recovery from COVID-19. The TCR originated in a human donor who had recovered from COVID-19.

The CDR3 here is CASSEEARNEQFF. CDR3 nucleotides: TGTGCCAGCAGTGAGGAGGCTCGGAATGAGCAGTTCTTC. The chain combines TRBV2 with TRBJ2-1, with D possibly matching TRBD2 (5 bases). This CDR3 spans 13 amino acids. V lost 3 bases, J lost 7 bases, and 10 bases lay in between. Germline values: CDR1 SNHLY, CDR2 FYNNEI.